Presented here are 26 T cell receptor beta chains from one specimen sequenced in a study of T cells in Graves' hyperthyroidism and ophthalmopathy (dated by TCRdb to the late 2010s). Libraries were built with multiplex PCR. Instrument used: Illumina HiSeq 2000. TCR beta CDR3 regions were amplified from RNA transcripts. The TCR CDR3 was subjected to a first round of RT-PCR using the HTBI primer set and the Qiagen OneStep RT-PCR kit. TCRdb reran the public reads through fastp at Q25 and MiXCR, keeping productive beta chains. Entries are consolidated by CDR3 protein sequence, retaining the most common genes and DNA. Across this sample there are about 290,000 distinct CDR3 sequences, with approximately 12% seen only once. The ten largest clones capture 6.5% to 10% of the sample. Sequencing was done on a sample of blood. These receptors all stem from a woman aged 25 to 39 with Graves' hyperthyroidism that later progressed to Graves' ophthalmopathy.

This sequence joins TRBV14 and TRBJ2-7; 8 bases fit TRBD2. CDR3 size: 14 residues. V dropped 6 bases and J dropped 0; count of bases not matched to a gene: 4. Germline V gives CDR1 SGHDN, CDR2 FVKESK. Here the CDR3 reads CASRRGTSSYEQYF. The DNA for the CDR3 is TGTGCCAGCAGAAGGGGGACTAGCTCCTACGAGCAGTACTTC.

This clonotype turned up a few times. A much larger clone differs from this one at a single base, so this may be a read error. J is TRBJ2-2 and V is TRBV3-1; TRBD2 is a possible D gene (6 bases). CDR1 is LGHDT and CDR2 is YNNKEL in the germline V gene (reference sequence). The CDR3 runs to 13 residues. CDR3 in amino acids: CACSQASAGELFF. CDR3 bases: TGTGCCTGCAGCCAGGCTAGCGCCGGGGAGCTGTTTTTT. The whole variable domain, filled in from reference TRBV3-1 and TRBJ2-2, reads DTAVSQTPKYLVTQMGNDKSIKCEQNLGHDTMYWYKQDSKKFLKIMFSYNNKELIINETVPNRFSPKSPDKAHLNLHINSLELGDSAVYFCACSQASAGELFFGEGSRLTVL.

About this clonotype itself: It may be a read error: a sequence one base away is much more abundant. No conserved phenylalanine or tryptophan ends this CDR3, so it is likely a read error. CDR3 sequence: CASSRGVTNEKLFL. CDR3 coding DNA: TGTGCCAGCAGCCGAGGGGTCACTAATGAAAAACTGTTTCTT. The V call is TRBV12-3 or TRBV12-4, the J call TRBJ1-4; possible D gene TRBD1, 5 bases. V gave up 6 bases and J gave up 2 bases, with 10 bases separating them. The CDR3 is made up of 14 amino acids.

In DNA, the CDR3 is TGTGCCACCGCTTCAGGGCACACAGATACGCAGTATTTT. Its protein is CATASGHTDTQYF. The genes are TRBV19 and TRBJ2-3; TRBD1 is a possible D gene (5 bases). Trimming removed 10 bases at V and 2 bases at J, with 13 bases between. This CDR3 is 13 amino acids long. Germline CDR1 reads LNHDA; CDR2 reads SQIVND (reference sequence).

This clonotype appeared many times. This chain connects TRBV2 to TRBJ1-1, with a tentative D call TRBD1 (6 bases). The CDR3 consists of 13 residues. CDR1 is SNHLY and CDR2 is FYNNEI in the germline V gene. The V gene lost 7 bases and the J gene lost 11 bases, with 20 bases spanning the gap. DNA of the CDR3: TGTGCCAGCATAGGGGGGGGGGGACCCATGGCTTTCTTT. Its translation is CASIGGGGPMAFF.

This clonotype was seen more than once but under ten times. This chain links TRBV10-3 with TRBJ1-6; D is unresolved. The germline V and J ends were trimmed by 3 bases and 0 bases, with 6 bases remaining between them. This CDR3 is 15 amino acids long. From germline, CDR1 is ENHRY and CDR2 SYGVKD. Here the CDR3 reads CAISDAGSYNSPLHF. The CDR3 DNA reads TGTGCCATCAGTGATGCCGGCTCCTATAATTCACCCCTCCACTTT.

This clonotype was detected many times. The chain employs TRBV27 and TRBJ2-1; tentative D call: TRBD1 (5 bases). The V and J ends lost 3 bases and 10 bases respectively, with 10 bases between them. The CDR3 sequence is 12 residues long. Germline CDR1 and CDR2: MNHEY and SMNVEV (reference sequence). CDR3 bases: TGTGCCAGCAGTTTGCAGGGAAGCGAGCAGTTCTTC. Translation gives CASSLQGSEQFF.

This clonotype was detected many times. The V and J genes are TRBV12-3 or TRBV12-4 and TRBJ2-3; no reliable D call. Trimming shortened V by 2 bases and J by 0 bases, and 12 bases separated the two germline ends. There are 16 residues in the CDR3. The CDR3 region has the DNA TGTGCCAGCAGTTTAAAGTCGCTATATAGCACAGATACGCAGTATTTT. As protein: CASSLKSLYSTDTQYF.

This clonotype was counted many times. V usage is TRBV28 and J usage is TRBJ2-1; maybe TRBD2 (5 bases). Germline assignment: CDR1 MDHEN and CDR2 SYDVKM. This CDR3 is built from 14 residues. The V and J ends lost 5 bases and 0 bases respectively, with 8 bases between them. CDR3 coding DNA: TGTGCCAGCAGTCTAGCCACCTCCTACAATGAGCAGTTCTTC. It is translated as CASSLATSYNEQFF.

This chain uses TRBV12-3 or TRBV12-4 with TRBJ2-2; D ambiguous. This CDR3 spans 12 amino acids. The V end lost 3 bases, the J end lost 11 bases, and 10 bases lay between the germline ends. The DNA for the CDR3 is TGTGCCAGCAGTTTTGAGTGGTCAGAGCTGTTTTTT. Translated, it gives CASSFEWSELFF.

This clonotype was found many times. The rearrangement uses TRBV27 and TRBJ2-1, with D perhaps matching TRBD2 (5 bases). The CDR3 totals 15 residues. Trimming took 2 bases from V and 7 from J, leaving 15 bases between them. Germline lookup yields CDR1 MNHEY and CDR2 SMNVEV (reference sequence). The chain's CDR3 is CASSLGGSLWNEQFF. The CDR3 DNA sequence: TGTGCCAGCAGTTTAGGCGGGTCGTTATGGAATGAGCAGTTCTTC.

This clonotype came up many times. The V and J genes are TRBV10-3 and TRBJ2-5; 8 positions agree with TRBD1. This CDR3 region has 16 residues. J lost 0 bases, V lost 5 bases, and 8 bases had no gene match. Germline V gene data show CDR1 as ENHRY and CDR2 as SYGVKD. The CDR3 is CAISPGQEIYQETQYF. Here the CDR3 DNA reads TGTGCCATCAGTCCGGGACAGGAGATATACCAAGAGACCCAGTACTTC.

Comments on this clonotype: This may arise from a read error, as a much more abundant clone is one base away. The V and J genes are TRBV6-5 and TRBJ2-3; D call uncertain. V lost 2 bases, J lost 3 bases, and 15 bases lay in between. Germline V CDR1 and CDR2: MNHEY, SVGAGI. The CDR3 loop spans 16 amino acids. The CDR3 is CASSYAVRDLTDTQYF. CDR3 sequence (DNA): TGTGCCAGCAGTTACGCGGTACGAGATTTGACAGATACGCAGTATTTT.

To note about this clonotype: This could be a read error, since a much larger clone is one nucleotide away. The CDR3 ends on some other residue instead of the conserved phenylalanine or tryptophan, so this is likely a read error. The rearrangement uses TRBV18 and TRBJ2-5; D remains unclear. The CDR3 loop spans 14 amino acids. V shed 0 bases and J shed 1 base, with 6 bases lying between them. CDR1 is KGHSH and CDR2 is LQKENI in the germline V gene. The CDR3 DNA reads TGTGCCAGCTCACCACCGGGAATCCAAGAGACCCAGTACCTC. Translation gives CASSPPGIQETQYL.

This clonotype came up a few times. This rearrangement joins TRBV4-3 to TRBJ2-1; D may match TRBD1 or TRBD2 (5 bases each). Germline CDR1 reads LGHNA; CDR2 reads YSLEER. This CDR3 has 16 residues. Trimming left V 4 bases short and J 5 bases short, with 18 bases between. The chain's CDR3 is CASSPNEGLLNNEQFF. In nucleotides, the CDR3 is TGCGCCAGCAGCCCCAACGAGGGGCTACTTAACAATGAGCAGTTCTTC.

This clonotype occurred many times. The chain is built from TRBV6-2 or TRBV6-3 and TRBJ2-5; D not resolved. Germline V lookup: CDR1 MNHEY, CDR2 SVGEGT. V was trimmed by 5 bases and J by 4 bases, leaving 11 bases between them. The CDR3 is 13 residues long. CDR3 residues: CASSILRLETQYF. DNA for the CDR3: TGTGCCAGCAGTATACTACGTCTAGAGACCCAGTACTTC.

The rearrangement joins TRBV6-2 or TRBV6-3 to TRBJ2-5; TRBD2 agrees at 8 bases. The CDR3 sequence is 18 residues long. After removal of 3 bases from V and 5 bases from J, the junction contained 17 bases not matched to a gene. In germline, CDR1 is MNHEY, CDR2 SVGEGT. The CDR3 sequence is CASSYNDRTSIAPETQYF. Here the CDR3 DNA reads TGTGCCAGCAGTTATAATGATCGGACTAGCATTGCTCCGGAGACCCAGTACTTC.

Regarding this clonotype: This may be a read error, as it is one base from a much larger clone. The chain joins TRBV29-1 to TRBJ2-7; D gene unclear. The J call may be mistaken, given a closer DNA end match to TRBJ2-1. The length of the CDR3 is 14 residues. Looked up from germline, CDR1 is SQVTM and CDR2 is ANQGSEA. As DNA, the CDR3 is TGCAGCGTATTGGACGGAAGGAGCTCCTACGAGCAGTTCTTC. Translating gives CSVLDGRSSYEQFF.

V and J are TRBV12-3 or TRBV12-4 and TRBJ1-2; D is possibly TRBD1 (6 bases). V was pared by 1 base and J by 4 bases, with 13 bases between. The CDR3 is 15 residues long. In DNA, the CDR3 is TGTGCCAGCAGTTTAGGATATACAGGGTTCTATGGCTACACCTTC. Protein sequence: CASSLGYTGFYGYTF.

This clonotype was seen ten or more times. For the CDR3, the DNA is TGCAGTGCTAGAGCTGGAGCAGGTCTAGCGGGAGCCTCCTACAATGAGCAGTTCTTC. This translates into CSARAGAGLAGASYNEQFF. The chain links TRBV20-1 to TRBJ2-1; the match to TRBD2 covers 10 bases. Trimming took 1 base from V and 0 from J; bases not matched to a gene: 12. This CDR3 comprises 19 residues. The V gene's germline CDR1 is DFQATT and CDR2 SNEGSKA (reference sequence).

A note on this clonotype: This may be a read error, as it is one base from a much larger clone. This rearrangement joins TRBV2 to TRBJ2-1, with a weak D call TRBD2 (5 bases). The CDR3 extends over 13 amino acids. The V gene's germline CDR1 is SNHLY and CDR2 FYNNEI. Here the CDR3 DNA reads TGTGCCAGCAGTGGGCTAGCCTACAATGATCAGTTCTTC. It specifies CASSGLAYNDQFF. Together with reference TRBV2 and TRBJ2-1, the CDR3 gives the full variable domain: EPEVTQTPSHQVTQMGQEVILRCVPISNHLYFYWYRQILGQKVEFLVSFYNNEISEKSEIFDDQFSVERPDGSNFTLKIRSTKLEDSAMYFCASSGLAYNDQFFGPGTRLTVL.

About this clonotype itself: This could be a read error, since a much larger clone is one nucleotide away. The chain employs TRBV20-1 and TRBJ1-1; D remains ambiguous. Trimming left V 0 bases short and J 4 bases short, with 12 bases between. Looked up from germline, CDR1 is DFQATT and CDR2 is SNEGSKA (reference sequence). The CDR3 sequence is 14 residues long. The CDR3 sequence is CSARDPAEGTEAFF. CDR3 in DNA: TGCAGTGCTAGAGATCCGGCAGAGGGCACTGAAGCTTTCTTT.

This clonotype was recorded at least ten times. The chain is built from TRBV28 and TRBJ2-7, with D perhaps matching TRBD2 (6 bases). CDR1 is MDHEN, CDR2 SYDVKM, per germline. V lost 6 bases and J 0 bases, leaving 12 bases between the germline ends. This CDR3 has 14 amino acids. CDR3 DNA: TGTGCCAGCAGCTTTAGCGGAGGCTCCTACGAGCAGTACTTC. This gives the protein CASSFSGGSYEQYF.

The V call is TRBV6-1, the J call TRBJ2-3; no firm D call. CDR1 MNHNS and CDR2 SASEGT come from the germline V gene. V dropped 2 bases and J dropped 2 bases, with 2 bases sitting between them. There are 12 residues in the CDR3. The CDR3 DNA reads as TGTGCCAGCAGTGAACTCACAGATACGCAGTATTTT. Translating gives CASSELTDTQYF.

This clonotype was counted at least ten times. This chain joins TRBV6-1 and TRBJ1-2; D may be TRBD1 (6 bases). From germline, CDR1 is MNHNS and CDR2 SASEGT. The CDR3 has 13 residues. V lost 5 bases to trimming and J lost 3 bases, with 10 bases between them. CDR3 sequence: CASSQGGDYGYTF. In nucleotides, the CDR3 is TGTGCCAGCAGTCAAGGGGGTGACTATGGCTACACCTTC.

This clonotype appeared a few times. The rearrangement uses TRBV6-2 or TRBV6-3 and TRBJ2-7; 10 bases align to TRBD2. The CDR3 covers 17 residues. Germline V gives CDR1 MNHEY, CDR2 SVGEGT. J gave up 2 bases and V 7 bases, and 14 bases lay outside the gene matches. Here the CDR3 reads CASTVDLHLAGAYEQYF. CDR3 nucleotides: TGTGCCAGCACGGTAGACTTGCACCTAGCGGGGGCCTACGAGCAGTACTTC.